Many counts were recorded for the clone carrying this T cell receptor (beta chain). Its cognate antigen is unknown. The CDR3 totals 15 residues. V was clipped by 1 base and J by 10 bases; unmatched bases: 7. The germline V gene has CDR1 LGHNA and CDR2 YSLEER. A template switching step contributed a universal primer site, while unique molecular identifiers were present in the cDNA. Each CDR3 protein is one row after TCRdb ran MiXCR on the 5' RACE reads. The sample has around 290,000 distinct CDR3 sequences; 8.5% to 9.5% are singletons. This specimen comes from a study of identical twins. Study observations and caveats: Insertions were reduced in abundant cord blood beta clonotypes but not in memory repertoires. Modelling approaches yielded underestimates of out-of-frame TCR alpha sharing between monozygotic twins. Invariant populations such as MAIT and iNKT cells could partly muddle zero-insertion analyses.

A further study also used this sample, focusing on yellow fever vaccine responses in identical twins.

The TCR was taken from a woman aged 18 to 35 in good health. The V and J genes are TRBV4-3 and TRBJ2-1; TRBD2 matches 10 bases. The material sequenced was CD8+ T cells sorted from blood. The CDR3 is CASSQGPSGRDEQFF. The CDR3 DNA reads as TGCGCCAGCAGCCAAGGTCCTAGCGGGAGAGACGAGCAGTTCTTC.